One and the same sample provided the 9 T cell receptor beta chains below, sequenced in a study of T cell changes during pregnancy in multiple sclerosis. Clones were sequenced by immunoSEQ multiplex PCR, and TCRdb holds only the in-frame ones, with some missing. In the table there are tens of thousands of clones, approximately 90% of which are singletons. The sample was CD4+ T cells from peripheral blood mononuclear cells, taken after pregnancy. These receptors originate from a female donor with multiple sclerosis, enrolled in a pregnancy study.

The chain carries TRBV2 and TRBJ2-3; 14 nucleotides agree with TRBD2. CDR1 is SNHLY and CDR2 is FYNNEI in the germline V gene. The CDR3 has 14 residues. With 6 bases clipped from V and 5 bases from J, the junction kept 1 base outside the gene matches. The CDR3, as DNA: TGTGCCAGCAGCGGACTAGCGGGGGGAGATACGCAGTATTTT. Translated: CASSGLAGGDTQYF.

Comment on this clone: The same CDR3 also results from other DNA sequences found in this sample. This chain joins TRBV30 and TRBJ1-5; D is ambiguous. Germline V gene sequence: CDR1 GTSNPN, CDR2 SVGIG (reference sequence). V was cut by 0 bases and J by 4 bases, with 7 bases left in between. The CDR3 has 13 residues. CDR3 bases: TGTGCCTGGAGTGTGCGGGGAAATCAGCCCCAGCATTTT. Translation gives CAWSVRGNQPQHF.

The J gene is TRBJ2-3, the V gene TRBV5-1; D gene uncertain. This CDR3 is 14 amino acids long. Between the trimmed V and J ends, which lost 2 bases and 1 base, there was a span of 8 bases. CDR1 and CDR2 (germline): SGHRS, YFSETQ. The CDR3 is CASSFSTGTDTQYF. The CDR3, as DNA: TGCGCCAGCAGCTTTAGTACTGGCACAGATACGCAGTATTTT.

V gene TRBV2 combines with J gene TRBJ1-4, with 7 bases identical to TRBD1. CDR1 is SNHLY, CDR2 FYNNEI, per germline. The CDR3 is 12 residues long. Trimming took 6 bases from V and 8 from J; bases not matched to a gene: 3. The CDR3 is CASRQGQEKLFF. As DNA, the CDR3 is TGTGCCAGCAGACAGGGGCAAGAAAAACTGTTTTTT.

This chain joins TRBV28 and TRBJ2-1; D is perhaps TRBD2 (5 bases). CDR1 and CDR2 from the germline V gene are MDHEN and SYDVKM. The CDR3 extends over 15 amino acids. V lost 6 bases and J 0 bases, leaving 12 bases between the germline ends. This chain's CDR3 is CASRGASSSYNEQFF. In nucleotides, the CDR3 is TGTGCCAGCAGGGGAGCCTCGAGCTCCTACAATGAGCAGTTCTTC.

As for this clone: Other DNA sequences within the sample encode an identical CDR3. The chain combines TRBV30 with TRBJ2-3; no firm D call. CDR1 is GTSNPN and CDR2 is SVGIG in the germline V gene (reference sequence). V gave up 0 bases and J gave up 7 bases, with 11 bases separating them. The CDR3 has 13 residues. The CDR3 here is CAWSVSGRNTQYF. Written as DNA, the CDR3 is TGTGCCTGGAGTGTATCTGGCCGAAATACGCAGTATTTT.

The rearrangement uses TRBV7-2 and TRBJ2-1; 7 bases map to TRBD2. The CDR3 runs 14 residues. Germline CDR1 reads SGHTA; CDR2 reads FQGNSA. Trimming cost V 7 bases and J 1 base; bases outside gene matches: 4. This CDR3 reads CASTLAASYNEQFF. The CDR3 nucleotides read TGTGCCAGCACCCTAGCGGCTTCCTACAATGAGCAGTTCTTC.

V usage is TRBV5-1 and J usage is TRBJ2-5; TRBD2 might be the D (6 bases). Trimming left V 3 bases short and J 5 bases short, with 17 bases between. The CDR3 covers 15 residues. Germline CDR1 reads SGHRS; CDR2 reads YFSETQ. CDR3 protein: CASSWWGDSGETQYF. CDR3 bases: TGCGCCAGCAGCTGGTGGGGCGACAGCGGGGAGACCCAGTACTTC.

This chain joins TRBV28 and TRBJ1-2; no reliable D call. The CDR3 is 12 residues long. Germline V gives CDR1 MDHEN, CDR2 SYDVKM. Trimming stripped 8 bases from V and 2 bases from J, with 9 bases between. CDR3 residues: CASGWANYGYTF. CDR3 in DNA: TGTGCCAGCGGTTGGGCGAACTATGGCTACACCTTC.